This TCR beta chain was identified during a study of technical replicates of blood from a handful of donors. Germline-derived CDR1 and CDR2 are LNHNV and YYDKDF (reference sequence). The V end was cut by 1 base, the J end by 5 bases, with 12 bases between. The CDR3 has 14 residues. The data were produced by immunoSEQ multiplex PCR, yet TCRdb's version contains in-frame clones alone and is incomplete. This sample has about 59,000 clones, with approximately 97% found just once. This rearrangement joins TRBV15 to TRBJ2-7, with D tentatively TRBD1 (5 bases). This TCR came from a human donor in good health. Material for sequencing was T cells isolated from PBMCs. CDR3 nucleotide sequence: TGTGCCACCAGCAGAGTGGGTCAGGGTAACGAGCAGTACTTC. Its protein is CATSRVGQGNEQYF.